This section outlines one T cell receptor beta chain sequence together with its context. The source of the sample is a study of blood T cell repertoires in COVID-19. Across the whole study: Acute and convalescent COVID-19 specimens originated in the United States, Italy and Spain.

This CDR3 has 14 residues. Germline V gives CDR1 MDHEN, CDR2 SYDVKM. V shed 6 bases, J shed 5 bases, and the junction held 9 bases outside the gene matches. The assay was immunoSEQ multiplex PCR, and TCRdb's table has in-frame clones only and misses some. The table has under 300,000 clones, 84% seen once; the top ten hold 1.4%. The sequencing input was peripheral blood. V usage is TRBV28 and J usage is TRBJ1-1, with 7 bases aligning to TRBD1. The clonotype comes from a middle-aged woman who had recovered from COVID-19. For the CDR3, the DNA is TGTGCCAGCAGCTTAAGCCCAGGGGGGACTGAAGCTTTCTTT. Translation gives CASSLSPGGTEAFF.